This TCR beta chain was recorded in a study of early T cells in non-severe SARS-CoV-2 infection. About the study: Alpha and beta chains were unpaired, from unsorted whole-blood bulk RNA.

Individual cDNA molecules received unique molecular identifiers during library preparation. One entry per CDR3 protein, called by TCRdb with MiXCR from the 5' RACE reads. This sample yields about 48,000 distinct CDR3 sequences, of which around 7.7% are seen a single time; roughly 5.9% belongs to the top ten. This clonotype was counted many times. V was clipped by 8 bases and J by 10 bases; unmatched bases: 15. This CDR3 has 14 residues. The germline V gene encodes CDR1 MNHEY and CDR2 SVGEGT. The sequence came from an adult who was a healthcare worker with PCR-confirmed SARS-CoV-2 infection or an uninfected control (not recorded which). The rearrangement uses TRBV6-2 or TRBV6-3 and TRBJ1-1, with 8 bases lining up with TRBD1. Sequenced input: whole blood. The CDR3 DNA sequence: TGTGCCAGCGGGAGCCAGGGGGCGCGTGGGTTAGCTTTCTTT. Translation gives CASGSQGARGLAFF.